A single sample is the source of the 26 T cell receptor beta chains below, sequenced in a study of blood T cell repertoires in COVID-19. Assay: immunoSEQ multiplex PCR; the TCRdb copy retains only in-frame clones and omits some. The sample holds under 70,000 clones, roughly 89% seen once. The sequenced material came from peripheral blood. These receptors all stem from a man aged 55 to 69 with active COVID-19.

This chain joins TRBV3-1 (or the pseudogene TRBV3-2) and TRBJ2-3; TRBD1 matches at 7 bases. In germline, CDR1 is LGHDT, CDR2 YNNKEL (reference sequence). CDR3 length equals 12 residues. V shed 3 bases, J shed 12 bases, and the junction held 6 bases outside the gene matches. The CDR3 reads CASSQFRQGQYF. The CDR3 DNA is TGTGCCAGCAGCCAGTTTCGACAGGGCCAGTATTTT.

The chain uses TRBV5-5 and TRBJ2-7; D perhaps matches TRBD1 (5 bases). This CDR3 contains 12 residues. V lost 2 bases, J lost 6 bases, and 9 bases lay in between. The germline V gene encodes CDR1 SGHKS and CDR2 YYEKEE (reference sequence). CDR3 DNA: TGTGCCAGCAGCTTCACAGGTGGCGAGCAGTACTTC. It is translated as CASSFTGGEQYF.

The rearrangement uses TRBV5-1 and TRBJ1-1; the match to TRBD1 covers 8 bases. This CDR3 has 13 residues. In germline, CDR1 is SGHRS, CDR2 YFSETQ. Trimming cost V 3 bases and J 7 bases; bases outside gene matches: 5. CDR3 residues: CASSSRQGLEAFF. In DNA form, the CDR3 reads TGCGCCAGCAGCTCTCGACAGGGGCTTGAAGCTTTCTTT. The full variable domain, with the rest looked up from reference TRBV5-1 and TRBJ1-1, is KAGVTQTPRYLIKTRGQQVTLSCSPISGHRSVSWYQQTPGQGLQFLFEYFSETQRNKGNFPGRFSGRQFSNSRSEMNVSTLELGDSALYLCASSSRQGLEAFFGQGTRLTVV.

The rearrangement links TRBV4-1 to TRBJ1-4; 9 bases are a match to TRBD1. Germline CDR1 and CDR2: MGHRA and YSYEKL. CDR3 length: 16 residues. V lost 0 bases to trimming and J lost 10 bases; unmatched junction nucleotides: 9. The CDR3 DNA sequence: TGCGCCAGCAGCCAAGATATAACAGGGGGCTTCGGAAAACTGTTTTTT. Amino acids: CASSQDITGGFGKLFF.

V usage is TRBV4-1 and J usage is TRBJ2-7; 7 bases map to TRBD1. The CDR3 has 16 amino acids. Germline CDR1 and CDR2: MGHRA and YSYEKL. The ends lost 1 base at V and 0 bases at J; junction bases unmatched: 6. The CDR3 nucleotides are TGCGCCAGCAGCCAAGGCGAGACAGGGATCTCCTACGAGCAGTACTTC. It encodes CASSQGETGISYEQYF.

This chain joins TRBV6-5 and TRBJ2-3, with D possibly TRBD1 on 6 matching bases. The CDR3 totals 13 residues. Deletions cut 2 bases from V and 5 bases from J, with 8 bases between. Germline CDR1 MNHEY, CDR2 SVGAGI. The CDR3 sequence is CASSYTGRDTQYF. As DNA, the CDR3 is TGTGCCAGCAGTTACACAGGGAGAGATACGCAGTATTTT.

The J gene is TRBJ1-2, the V gene TRBV5-1; possible D gene TRBD1, 5 bases. V gave up 0 bases and J gave up 7 bases, with 10 bases separating them. The CDR3 contains 13 residues. Per the germline V gene, CDR1 is SGHRS and CDR2 is YFSETQ. CDR3 nucleotide sequence: TGCGCCAGCAGCTTGGAACAGGAGGGTGGCTACACCTTC. This translates into CASSLEQEGGYTF.

V gene TRBV12-3 or TRBV12-4 combines with J gene TRBJ1-5; possibly TRBD1 for D (5 bases). V was trimmed by 7 bases and J by 9 bases, leaving 13 bases between them. This CDR3 contains 12 residues. The CDR3 loop reads CASTGGVGPQHF. The CDR3 DNA reads TGTGCCAGCACGGGGGGGGTGGGGCCCCAGCATTTT.

In its sample, this clone was seen a few times. The chain joins TRBV5-1 to TRBJ2-3; 7 nucleotides agree with TRBD1. CDR1 and CDR2 (germline): SGHRS, YFSETQ. This CDR3 has 15 amino acids. Trimming cost V 2 bases and J 0 bases; bases outside gene matches: 3. This CDR3 reads CASSFQGGSTDTQYF. The CDR3 bases are TGCGCCAGCAGCTTCCAAGGGGGCAGCACAGATACGCAGTATTTT.

This sequence joins TRBV2 and TRBJ1-5, with D possibly matching TRBD1 (6 bases). Trimming took off 6 bases at V and 4 bases at J, with 16 bases between the two ends. The CDR3 spans 15 residues. The V gene's germline CDR1 is SNHLY and CDR2 FYNNEI. This chain's CDR3 is CASSGRTAPNQPQHF. CDR3 DNA: TGTGCCAGCAGCGGCCGGACAGCGCCTAATCAGCCCCAGCATTTT.

This clone was detected only once. The V and J genes are TRBV4-3 and TRBJ1-2; D ambiguous. CDR3 size: 16 residues. CDR1 LGHNA and CDR2 YSLEER come from the germline V gene. V lost 3 bases and J 4 bases, leaving 18 bases between the germline ends. The CDR3 is CASSHREGLSGYGYTF. The CDR3 bases are TGCGCCAGCAGCCACCGAGAGGGCCTCAGCGGCTATGGCTACACCTTC.

The chain joins TRBV27 to TRBJ2-5, with a tentative D call TRBD1 (7 bases). CDR1 MNHEY and CDR2 SMNVEV come from the germline V gene (reference sequence). The CDR3 length is 15 residues. The V end was cut by 8 bases, the J end by 0 bases, with 16 bases between. The CDR3 spells CASSFAGGNQETQYF. The CDR3, as DNA: TGTGCCAGCTCCTTCGCAGGGGGGAACCAAGAGACCCAGTACTTC.

The V gene is TRBV12-3 or TRBV12-4, the J gene TRBJ2-5, with a possible D match to TRBD2 (5 bases). The CDR3 loop spans 13 amino acids. V was cut by 2 bases and J by 5 bases, with 9 bases left in between. The CDR3 is CASSLTSGETQYF. DNA of the CDR3: TGTGCCAGCAGTTTAACTAGTGGGGAGACCCAGTACTTC.

This rearrangement joins TRBV19 to TRBJ1-6, with 8 bases aligning to TRBD1. This CDR3 is built from 13 residues. Trimming cost V 3 bases and J 10 bases; bases outside gene matches: 2. CDR1 is LNHDA, CDR2 SQIVND, per germline (reference sequence). The CDR3 is CASSIGQGSPLHF. CDR3 in DNA: TGTGCCAGTAGTATCGGACAGGGCTCACCCCTCCACTTT.

The chain links TRBV2 to TRBJ2-3, with 8 bases that match TRBD2. The junction had 10 bases not matched to a gene; V was cut back by 6 bases and J by 2 bases. The CDR3 contains 16 residues. The germline V gene encodes CDR1 SNHLY and CDR2 FYNNEI. CDR3 loop: CASSPGTSGFTDTQYF. The CDR3 region has the DNA TGTGCCAGCAGCCCCGGGACTAGTGGATTCACAGATACGCAGTATTTT.

The chain combines TRBV18 with TRBJ2-7, with a possible D match to TRBD2 (5 bases). The CDR3 loop spans 13 amino acids. Germline CDR1 and CDR2: KGHSH and LQKENI. V lost 5 bases and J lost 2, with 10 bases in between. CDR3 sequence (DNA): TGTGCCAGCTCATCGGACGGGACCTACGAGCAGTACTTC. Its protein product is CASSSDGTYEQYF.

CDR3 sequence reads: CASTRGSIGTEAFF. CDR3 nucleotides: TGTGCCAGCACGAGGGGGTCGATAGGCACTGAAGCTTTCTTT. This chain links TRBV9 with TRBJ1-1, with a weak D call TRBD1 (6 bases). The CDR3 sequence is 14 residues long. From germline, CDR1 is SGDLS and CDR2 YYNGEE. V shed 6 bases and J shed 4 bases, with 16 bases lying between them.

CDR3 bases: TGTGCCAGTAGTATCGGGACAGGGTTTGGCTACACCTTC. Its protein is CASSIGTGFGYTF. V is TRBV19 and J is TRBJ1-2; 9 bases fit TRBD1. J gave up 7 bases and V 3 bases, and 3 bases lay outside the gene matches. The CDR3 has 13 residues. Germline values: CDR1 LNHDA, CDR2 SQIVND (reference sequence). The variable domain in full, completed from reference TRBV19 and TRBJ1-2, reads DGGITQSPKYLFRKEGQNVTLSCEQNLNHDAMYWYRQDPGQGLRLIYYSQIVNDFQKGDIAEGYSVSREKKESFPLTVTSAQKNPTAFYLCASSIGTGFGYTFGSGTRLTVV.

The CDR3 is CASSGGQGSKNIQYF. The CDR3 nucleotides read TGCGCCAGCAGCGGTGGGCAGGGGTCCAAAAACATTCAGTACTTC. The chain employs TRBV5-1 and TRBJ2-4, with D possibly TRBD1 on 6 matching bases. Trimming pared 4 bases from V and 2 bases from J, leaving 13 bases between. Looked up from germline, CDR1 is SGHRS and CDR2 is YFSETQ. The CDR3 spans 15 residues.

The rearrangement links TRBV27 to TRBJ1-2, with D tentatively TRBD1 (5 bases). The CDR3 extends over 13 amino acids. CDR1 and CDR2 from the germline V gene are MNHEY and SMNVEV (reference sequence). V gave up 8 bases and J gave up 3 bases, with 13 bases separating them. As DNA, the CDR3 is TGTGCCAGCTCAGGGCCCCTTCACTATGGCTACACCTTC. Amino acid sequence: CASSGPLHYGYTF.

J is TRBJ2-1 and V is TRBV4-1; the D gene is possibly TRBD2 (6 bases). The CDR3 contains 16 residues. Per the germline V gene, CDR1 is MGHRA and CDR2 is YSYEKL. Trimming stripped 0 bases from V and 4 bases from J, with 13 bases between. The CDR3 sequence is CASSQDQTGAYNEQFF. CDR3 DNA sequence: TGCGCCAGCAGCCAAGATCAGACGGGAGCGTACAATGAGCAGTTCTTC.

The V and J genes are TRBV19 and TRBJ2-5; 7 bases agree with TRBD1. CDR3 size: 19 residues. Germline V gene lookup returns CDR1 LNHDA and CDR2 SQIVND (reference sequence). Trimming at V came to 5 bases and at J to 5 bases, leaving 23 bases not matched to a gene. The CDR3 here is CASSFARQGRVATSETQYF. CDR3 nucleotides: TGTGCCAGTAGTTTTGCCAGACAGGGTCGGGTAGCAACCAGTGAGACCCAGTACTTC.

The chain uses TRBV11-1 and TRBJ1-2; D is unclear. Trimming stripped 1 base from V and 6 bases from J, with 9 bases between. Germline V gene data show CDR1 as SGHAT and CDR2 as FQDESV (reference sequence). This CDR3 comprises 13 residues. As DNA, the CDR3 is TGTGCCAGCAGCTTAGGAGCAAACGATGGCTACACCTTC. This codes for CASSLGANDGYTF.

Here the CDR3 DNA reads TGTGCCAGCTCACCACGAGCACCCCCCGGAGAGACCCAGTACTTC. It specifies CASSPRAPPGETQYF. The J gene is TRBJ2-5, the V gene TRBV18; D not resolved. Germline loops: CDR1 KGHSH, CDR2 LQKENI. Trimming cost V 1 base and J 4 bases, with 13 bases left between them. The CDR3 consists of 15 residues.

This clone was detected a few times. This chain joins TRBV4-2 and TRBJ1-2, with 9 bases that match TRBD1. Unmatched junction bases numbered 7, after V lost 4 bases and J lost 7 bases. This CDR3 contains 14 residues. Germline V gene sequence: CDR1 LGHNA, CDR2 YNFKEQ. In DNA, the CDR3 is TGTGCCAGCAGCCTCCGACAGGGGGATCGTGGCTACACCTTC. Its translation is CASSLRQGDRGYTF.

V and J are TRBV24-1 and TRBJ2-6; weak D call: TRBD2 (6 bases). This CDR3 comprises 17 residues. V dropped 3 bases and J dropped 4 bases, with 15 bases sitting between them. Germline loops: CDR1 KGHDR, CDR2 SFDVKD. CDR3: CATSDPLQAGGANVLTF. In DNA, the CDR3 is TGTGCCACCAGTGATCCCCTACAGGCGGGAGGGGCCAACGTCCTGACTTTC.